This T cell receptor beta chain was profiled in a study of blood T cell repertoires in COVID-19. Study-wide context: The United States, Italy and Spain provided the acute and convalescent COVID-19 samples.

The CDR3 length is 16 residues. V lost 0 bases and J lost 4, with 13 bases in between. Germline V lookup: CDR1 LGHNA, CDR2 YSLEER. TCRdb's copy holds only in-frame clones and misses some; the assay was immunoSEQ multiplex PCR. The sample lists approximately 140,000 clones, around 82% occurring once. The source material was peripheral blood. The rearrangement joins TRBV4-3 to TRBJ1-3, with D tentatively TRBD1 (5 bases). The TCR comes from a human donor with acute or convalescent COVID-19. The donor label of this sample is uncertain. This CDR3 reads CASSQDTRGGGNTIYF. The CDR3 DNA is TGCGCCAGCAGCCAAGATACAAGGGGAGGCGGAAACACCATATATTTT.